The sequence of this TCR beta chain was determined in a study of blood T cells in healthy people across ages. Samples each had at least 6 micrograms of total RNA extracted. Primers used in a second PCR of about 6 to 11 cycles were a sample-barcoded 5' primer and a J-beta primer mix. Through a template-switch adaptor with 12 random nucleotides, each cDNA molecule received a tag. TCRdb fed the 5' RACE reads into MiXCR, producing one record per CDR3 protein. The profile shows about 1.7 million distinct CDR3 sequences, about 28% of them singletons. Germline loops: CDR1 SQVTM, CDR2 ANQGSEA. Trimming left V 5 bases short and J 6 bases short, with 8 bases between. This CDR3 is built from 11 residues.

This receptor was obtained from a woman aged 30 to 39 in good health. V and J are TRBV29-1 and TRBJ1-5; D gene unclear. Sequenced input: blood. DNA of the CDR3: TGCAGCGTTCTCACAAGTCAGCCCCAGCATTTT. Translation gives CSVLTSQPQHF.